Presented here are 18 T cell receptor beta chains from one specimen sequenced in a study of spatial heterogeneity in lung cancer. The time point is: sample taken at primary tumor resection. Material for sequencing was whole RNA from tumor, nontumor lung or frozen PBMC, left unsorted. TCRdb used MiXCR to reprocess the 5' RACE reads, holding one entry per CDR3 protein. The repertoire holds over 2,500 distinct CDR3 sequences, with around 41% as singletons. The sample in question was PBMCs, obtained at surgery. The source of these receptors is a male donor with early-stage non-small cell lung cancer.

The J gene is TRBJ2-1, the V gene TRBV7-2; 10 bases align to TRBD2. V shed 3 bases, J shed 1 base, and the junction held 3 bases outside the gene matches. The V gene's germline CDR1 is SGHTA and CDR2 FQGNSA. This CDR3 region has 16 residues. The CDR3 region has the DNA TGTGCCAGCAGCTTCCGGACTAGCGGTTCCTACAATGAGCAGTTCTTC. Amino acids: CASSFRTSGSYNEQFF.

The chain recombines TRBV10-1 with TRBJ2-5; D is perhaps TRBD2 (6 bases). The CDR3 runs to 15 residues. V gave up 4 bases and J gave up 5 bases, with 17 bases separating them. Germline CDR1 is WNHNN and CDR2 is SYGVQD (reference sequence). This chain's CDR3 is CASSVHSGGSETQYF. The CDR3 nucleotides are TGCGCCAGCAGTGTTCATTCCGGGGGATCGGAGACCCAGTACTTC.

This clonotype counts as large. J is TRBJ2-3 and V is TRBV10-3; 8 positions match TRBD2. The V gene end was trimmed by 10 bases and the J gene end by 2 bases; junction bases not matched to a gene: 2. The CDR3 extends over 12 amino acids. The V gene's germline CDR1 is ENHRY and CDR2 SYGVKD. The CDR3 loop reads CATGGATDTQYF. DNA of the CDR3: TGTGCCACCGGGGGGGCCACAGATACGCAGTATTTT.

In its sample, this clonotype was seen many times. This chain links TRBV19 with TRBJ1-2; D perhaps matches TRBD1 (6 bases). The germline V and J ends were trimmed by 5 bases and 4 bases, with 17 bases remaining between them. The CDR3 totals 15 residues. Looked up from germline, CDR1 is LNHDA and CDR2 is SQIVND (reference sequence). CDR3 DNA sequence: TGTGCCAGTAGTCCCCAACCGGGACACCGCTATGGCTACACCTTC. Protein: CASSPQPGHRYGYTF.

To note about this clonotype: This may come from a read error, since a much larger clone is one base off. The CDR3 reads CASSQETGAFFGNEQIF. The CDR3 nucleotides read TGTGCCAGCAGCCAAGAGACCGGGGCCTTCTTTGGGAATGAGCAGATCTTC. The chain uses TRBV4-2 and TRBJ2-1, with D possibly being TRBD1 or TRBD2 (5 bases each). CDR1 and CDR2 from the germline V gene are LGHNA and YNFKEQ. The CDR3 runs 17 residues.

This clonotype turned up a few times. This chain joins TRBV15 and TRBJ2-5; TRBD1 is a possible D gene (6 bases). The V gene's germline CDR1 is LNHNV and CDR2 YYDKDF (reference sequence). The CDR3 spans 17 residues. Trimming pared 5 bases from V and 0 bases from J, leaving 19 bases between. This CDR3 is CATSGKVDRWYQETQYF. The CDR3, as DNA: TGTGCCACCAGCGGAAAAGTGGACAGATGGTACCAAGAGACCCAGTACTTC.

This chain joins TRBV20-1 and TRBJ2-1; a weak D match, TRBD1 (5 bases). The ends were cut back, 1 base at V and 0 bases at J, with 19 bases in the middle. This CDR3 comprises 18 residues. The germline V gene has CDR1 DFQATT and CDR2 SNEGSKA (reference sequence). CDR3 DNA: TGCAGTGCTAGAGGGGATCTAGTGGGGCTTAGCTCCTACAATGAGCAGTTCTTC. Encoded protein: CSARGDLVGLSSYNEQFF.

By its share, this clonotype is medium-sized. The chain employs TRBV13 and TRBJ2-7; D may be TRBD1 (5 bases). The CDR3 has 12 amino acids. Germline V gives CDR1 PRHDT, CDR2 FYEKMQ (reference sequence). V shed 8 bases and J shed 6 bases, with 14 bases lying between them. Written as DNA, the CDR3 is TGTGCCAGCGGCCAGGGATCTCGCGAGCAGTACTTC. Its translation: CASGQGSREQYF.

This clonotype was seen only once. The chain couples TRBV5-1 to TRBJ1-1; D not certain. Trimming shortened V by 4 bases and J by 4 bases, and 14 bases separated the two germline ends. Germline CDR1 and CDR2: SGHRS and YFSETQ. CDR3 length: 14 residues. The CDR3 DNA follows: TGCGCCAGCAGCGTTACAACTGCGATCACTGAAGCTTTCTTT. Its protein is CASSVTTAITEAFF. Looking up the rest from reference TRBV5-1 and TRBJ1-1 gives the full variable domain: KAGVTQTPRYLIKTRGQQVTLSCSPISGHRSVSWYQQTPGQGLQFLFEYFSETQRNKGNFPGRFSGRQFSNSRSEMNVSTLELGDSALYLCASSVTTAITEAFFGQGTRLTVV.

This clonotype was observed many times. J is TRBJ1-1 and V is TRBV24-1; D is unclear. Trimming cost V 4 bases and J 8 bases, with 10 bases left between them. This CDR3 is built from 12 residues. Germline assignment: CDR1 KGHDR and CDR2 SFDVKD. The CDR3 region is CATSDGGLEAFF. The CDR3 DNA is TGTGCCACCAGTGACGGAGGATTAGAAGCTTTCTTT.

The chain links TRBV12-3 or TRBV12-4 to TRBJ2-1, with 10 bases matching TRBD2. The V gene end was trimmed by 5 bases and the J gene end by 4 bases; junction bases not matched to a gene: 5. The CDR3 has 15 amino acids. CDR3 protein: CASSPSSGSYNEQFF. Here the CDR3 DNA reads TGTGCCAGCAGTCCTTCTAGCGGGAGTTACAATGAGCAGTTCTTC.

This sequence joins TRBV24-1 and TRBJ2-5; D possibly matches TRBD1 or TRBD2 (5 bases each). The CDR3 loop spans 13 amino acids. The V and J ends lost 5 bases and 5 bases respectively, with 11 bases between them. Germline CDR1 is KGHDR and CDR2 is SFDVKD. The CDR3 coding sequence is TGTGCCACCAGTGGAGGGGCGGTGGAGACCCAGTACTTC. Translation gives CATSGGAVETQYF.

This clonotype was detected ten times or more. The chain carries TRBV18 and TRBJ2-1; 9 bases map to TRBD1. This CDR3 contains 16 residues. V was clipped by 3 bases and J by 8 bases; unmatched bases: 11. CDR1 is KGHSH and CDR2 is LQKENI in the germline V gene. DNA for the CDR3: TGTGCCAGCTCACCCATGCGGGGACAGGGTAAATATGAGCAGTTCTTC. This encodes CASSPMRGQGKYEQFF.

The chain recombines TRBV11-2 with TRBJ2-7; TRBD2 agrees at 8 bases. This CDR3 has 14 residues. Germline values: CDR1 SGHAT, CDR2 FQNNGV. The ends lost 1 base at V and 3 bases at J; junction bases unmatched: 2. The CDR3 bases are TGTGCCAGCAGCTTAGCAAGCGGGGGCTACGAGCAGTACTTC. Translation gives CASSLASGGYEQYF.

The chain carries TRBV3-1 and TRBJ2-5; tentatively, D is TRBD2 (6 bases). CDR3 length equals 16 residues. Trimming left V 1 base short and J 5 bases short, with 17 bases between. The germline gives CDR1 LGHDT, CDR2 YNNKEL (reference sequence). The CDR3 loop reads CASSQGGTLAGETQYF. The CDR3 region has the DNA TGTGCCAGCAGCCAAGGCGGGACCTTGGCCGGTGAGACCCAGTACTTC.

Within the sample, this clonotype is medium-sized. This chain links TRBV7-2 with TRBJ2-3, with D perhaps TRBD1 or TRBD2 (5 bases each). Germline V CDR1 and CDR2: SGHTA, FQGNSA. The CDR3 sequence is 15 residues long. The ends were cut back, 5 bases at V and 1 base at J, with 13 bases in the middle. As DNA, the CDR3 is TGTGCCAGCAGCCCGGATAGGGGAGGCACAGATACGCAGTATTTT. Protein sequence: CASSPDRGGTDTQYF.

The chain links TRBV7-8 to TRBJ2-7; 7 bases match TRBD1. This CDR3 has 14 amino acids. Losses at the gene ends were 0 bases for V and 6 bases for J; bases not matched to a gene: 5. Per germline, CDR1 SGHVS and CDR2 FQNEAQ. For the CDR3, the DNA is TGTGCCAGCAGCTTAGCGAACTCAGGGGGCGAGCAGTACTTC. Its translation: CASSLANSGGEQYF.

This clonotype was detected only a few times. V usage is TRBV28 and J usage is TRBJ2-5; 7 bases are a match to TRBD2. The germline CDR1 and CDR2 sequences are MDHEN and SYDVKM. CDR3 size: 16 residues. V lost 4 bases to trimming and J lost 1 base; unmatched junction nucleotides: 9. Here the CDR3 DNA reads TGTGCCAGCAGTTCCCTCCTAGCGGTCCCCCAAGAGACCCAGTACTTC. Protein sequence: CASSSLLAVPQETQYF.